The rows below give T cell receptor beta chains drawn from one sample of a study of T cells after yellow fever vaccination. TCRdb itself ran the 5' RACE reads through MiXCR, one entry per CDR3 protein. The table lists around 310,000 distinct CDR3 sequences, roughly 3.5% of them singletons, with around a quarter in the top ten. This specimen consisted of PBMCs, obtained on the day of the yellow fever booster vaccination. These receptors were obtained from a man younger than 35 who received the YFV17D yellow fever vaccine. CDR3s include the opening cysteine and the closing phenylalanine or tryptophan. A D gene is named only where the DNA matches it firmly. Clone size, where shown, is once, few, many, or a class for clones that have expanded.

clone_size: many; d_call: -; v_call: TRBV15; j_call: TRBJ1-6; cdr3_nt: TGTGCCACCAGCAGAGCTAGGGGAGTAGGGTCACCCCTCCACTTT; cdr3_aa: CATSRARGVGSPLHF
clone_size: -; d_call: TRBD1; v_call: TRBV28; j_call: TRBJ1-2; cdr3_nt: TGTGCCAGCAACGACAGGGGGTTAGGCTACACCTTC; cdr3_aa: CASNDRGLGYTF
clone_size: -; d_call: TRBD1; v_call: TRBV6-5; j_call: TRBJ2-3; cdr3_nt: TGTGCCAGCAGACCCGACAGGGGTACGCAGTATTTT; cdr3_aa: CASRPDRGTQYF
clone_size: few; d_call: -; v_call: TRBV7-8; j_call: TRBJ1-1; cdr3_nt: TGTGCCAGCAGCTCCAGGATTATGAACACTGAAGCTTTCTTT; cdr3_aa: CASSSRIMNTEAFF
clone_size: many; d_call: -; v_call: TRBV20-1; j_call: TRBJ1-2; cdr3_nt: TGCAGTGCTCCCGGGGGGGGCACAGACTATGGCTACACCTTC; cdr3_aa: CSAPGGGTDYGYTF
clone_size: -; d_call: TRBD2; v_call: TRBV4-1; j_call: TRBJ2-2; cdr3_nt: TGCGCCAGCAGCCAAGTGCTAGCGGGGGGGACCGGTAGGGCCGGGGAGCTGTTTTTT; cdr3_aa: CASSQVLAGGTGRAGELFF
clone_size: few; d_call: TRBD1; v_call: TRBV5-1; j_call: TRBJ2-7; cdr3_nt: TGCGCCAGCAGATGGGACAGGGACCTATACGAGCAGTACTTC; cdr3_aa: CASRWDRDLYEQYF
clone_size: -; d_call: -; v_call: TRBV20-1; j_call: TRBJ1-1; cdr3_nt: TGCAGTGCAACGGCCGCCTTGGAGACTGAAGCTTTCTTT; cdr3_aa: CSATAALETEAFF
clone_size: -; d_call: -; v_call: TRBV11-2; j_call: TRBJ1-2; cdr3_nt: TGTGCCAGCAGCTTAAGGACTAACTATGGCTACACCTTC; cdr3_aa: CASSLRTNYGYTF
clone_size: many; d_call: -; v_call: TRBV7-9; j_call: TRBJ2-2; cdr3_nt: TGTGCCAGCAGCTTAAGGGTGGACACCGGGGAGCTGTTTTTT; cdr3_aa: CASSLRVDTGELFF
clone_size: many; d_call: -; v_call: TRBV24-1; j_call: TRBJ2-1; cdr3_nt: TGTGCCACCAGTACCGGGACCAACTCGCGGGAGCAGTTCTTC; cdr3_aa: CATSTGTNSREQFF
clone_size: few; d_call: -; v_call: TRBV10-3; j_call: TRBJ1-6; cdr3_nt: TGTGCCATCAGTGAGTCGACCAGGGATAATTCACCCCTCCACTTT; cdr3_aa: CAISESTRDNSPLHF
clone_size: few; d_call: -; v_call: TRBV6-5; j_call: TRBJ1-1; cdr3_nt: TGTGCCAGCAGTTCAGGACCATACACTGAAGCTTTCTTT; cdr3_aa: CASSSGPYTEAFF
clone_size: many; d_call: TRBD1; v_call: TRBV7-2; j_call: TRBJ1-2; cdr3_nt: TGTGCCAGCAGCTTAACCCGGGACAGCTATGGCTACACCTTC; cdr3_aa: CASSLTRDSYGYTF
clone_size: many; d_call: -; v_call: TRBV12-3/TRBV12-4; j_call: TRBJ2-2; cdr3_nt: TGTGCCAGCTTCCGGGAACTAGCTGGCACCGGGGAGCTGTTTTTT; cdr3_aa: CASFRELAGTGELFF
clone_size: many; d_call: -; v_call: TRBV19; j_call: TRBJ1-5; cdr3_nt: TGTGCCAGTAGTATCCTGAACCTAGCCGGGCCCCAGCATTTT; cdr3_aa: CASSILNLAGPQHF
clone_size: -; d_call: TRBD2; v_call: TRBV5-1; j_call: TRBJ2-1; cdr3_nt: TGCGCCAGCAGTCCGGGGGAGGGATTGTTCTACAATGAGCAGTTCTTC; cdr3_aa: CASSPGEGLFYNEQFF
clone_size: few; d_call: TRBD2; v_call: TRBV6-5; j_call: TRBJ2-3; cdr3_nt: TGTGCCAGCAGTTCCCTCAGACTAGCCCTACGCACAGATACGCAGTATTTT; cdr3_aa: CASSSLRLALRTDTQYF
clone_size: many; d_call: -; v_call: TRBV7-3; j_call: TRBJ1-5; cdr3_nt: TGTGCCAGCAGCCACCATCAGCCCCAGCATTTT; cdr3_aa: CASSHHQPQHF
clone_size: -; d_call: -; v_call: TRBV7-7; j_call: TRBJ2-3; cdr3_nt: TGTGCTAGCAGCCCCGACTTGTGGAGCACAGATACGCAGTATTTT; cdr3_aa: CASSPDLWSTDTQYF
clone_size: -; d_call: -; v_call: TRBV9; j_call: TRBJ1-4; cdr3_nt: TGTGCCAGCAGCGTAGGGGTTGGGCTGGAAAAACTGTTTTTT; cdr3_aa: CASSVGVGLEKLFF
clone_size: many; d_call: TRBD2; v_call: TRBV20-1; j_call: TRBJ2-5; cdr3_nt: TGCAGTGCTAGAACGGCTAGCGGGGGCCAAGAGACCCAGTACTTC; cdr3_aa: CSARTASGGQETQYF
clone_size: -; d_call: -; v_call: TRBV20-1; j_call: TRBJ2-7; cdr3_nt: TGCAGTGCTAGTAACACAAGAAACCACGAGCAGTACTTC; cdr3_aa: CSASNTRNHEQYF
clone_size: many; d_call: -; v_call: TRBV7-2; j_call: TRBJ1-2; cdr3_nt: TGTGCCAGCAGCTCAGTGTCATGGGGCAAGGGCTACACCTTC; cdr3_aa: CASSSVSWGKGYTF
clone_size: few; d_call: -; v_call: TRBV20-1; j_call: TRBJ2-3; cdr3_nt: TGCAGTGCTAGAGATCCGGTGTTCACAGATACGCAGTATTTT; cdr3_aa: CSARDPVFTDTQYF
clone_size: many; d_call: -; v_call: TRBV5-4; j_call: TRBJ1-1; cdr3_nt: TGTGCCAGCAGCCGAGCGTCGGATTATACTGAAGCTTTCTTT; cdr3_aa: CASSRASDYTEAFF
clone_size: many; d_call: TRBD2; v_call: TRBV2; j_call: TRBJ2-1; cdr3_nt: TGTGCCAGCAGTGAGGATTCTTGGACTAGCGGCCGTCTCCCAGGGTCCTACAATGAGCAGTTCTTC; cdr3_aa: CASSEDSWTSGRLPGSYNEQFF
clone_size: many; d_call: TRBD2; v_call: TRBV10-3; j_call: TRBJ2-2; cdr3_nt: TGTGCCATCAGCCCCGGCGGGGGTTTGGACACCGGGGAGCTGTTTTTT; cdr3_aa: CAISPGGGLDTGELFF
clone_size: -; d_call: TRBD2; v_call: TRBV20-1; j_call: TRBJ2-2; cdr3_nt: TGCAGTGCTAGGACTAGCGGGGGGGTAGAGCTGTTTTTT; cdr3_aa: CSARTSGGVELFF
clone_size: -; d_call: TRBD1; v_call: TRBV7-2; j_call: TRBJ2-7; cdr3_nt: TGTGCCAGCCAAGCCGGGACAGGGTCCTACGAGCAGTACTTC; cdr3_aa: CASQAGTGSYEQYF
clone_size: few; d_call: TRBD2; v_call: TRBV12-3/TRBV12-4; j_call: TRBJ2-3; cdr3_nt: TGTGCCAGCAGTTCTGATCCCGGGGGGAGGGGAGCGGCAGATACGCAGTATTTT; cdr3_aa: CASSSDPGGRGAADTQYF
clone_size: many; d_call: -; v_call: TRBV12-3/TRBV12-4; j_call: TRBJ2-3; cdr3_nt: TGTGCCAGCAGTACTTACTCAGATACGCAGTATTTT; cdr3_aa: CASSTYSDTQYF
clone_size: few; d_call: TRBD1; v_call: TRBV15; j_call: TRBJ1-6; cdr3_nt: TGTGCCACCAGCCGTCGGGACAGGGGGTTTTCACCCCTCCACTTT; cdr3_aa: CATSRRDRGFSPLHF
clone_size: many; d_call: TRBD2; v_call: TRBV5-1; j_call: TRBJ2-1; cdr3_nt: TGCGCCAGCAGCTCTACTAGCGGGGGGGCAGAGCAGTTCTTC; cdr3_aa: CASSSTSGGAEQFF